This T cell receptor beta chain is from a study of T cell repertoires in cytomegalovirus infection. There are 14 residues in the CDR3. CDR1 SEHNR and CDR2 FQNEAQ come from the germline V gene (reference sequence). The study, taken as a whole, reports: People with CMV and the relevant HLA were identified by cumulative public TCR beta family frequency.

This clonotype was counted many times. The antigen is undetermined. MiXCR, applied by TCRdb to the reads, yields one record per CDR3 protein. The table lists 150,000 to 200,000 distinct CDR3 sequences, approximately 19% of them singletons. Material: PBMCs. The V call is TRBV7-9, the J call TRBJ1-5, with D hard to call. The receptor's source is a human donor in good health (CMV status not recorded). Some clones in this sample may be carry-over from other donors' samples. CDR3 in amino acids: CGFADNFSNQPQHF. The CDR3 nucleotides are TGTGGTTTTGCAGATAACTTTAGCAATCAGCCCCAGCATTTT.